This T cell receptor beta chain was retrieved from a study of CXCR3-negative and CXCR3-positive naive CD8 T cells. Study summary: For each library, about 1.5 +/- 0.3 million TRB reads were obtained, some 130 million in total.

Germline values: CDR1 MNHEY, CDR2 SVGAGI. This CDR3 contains 17 residues. This clonotype is deemed medium-sized by its frequency. The antigen remains unidentified. General study findings and limits: Against CXCR3-negative naive cells, CXCR3-positive naive cells showed more hydrophobic TRB CDR3s.

The TRB cDNA libraries were prepared by 5' RACE with UMI labels. Following a re-call of the 5' RACE reads, TCRdb has one entry per CDR3 protein and lacks DNA. Its clone listing holds more than 5,000 distinct CDR3 sequences. The V call is TRBV6-5, the J call TRBJ1-1; the TRBD1 assignment by TCRdb is unverifiable without DNA. The TCR originated in a human donor in good health. Some clones in this sample may be carry-over from other donors' samples. Sequencing was carried out using naive CXCR3+ CD8+ T cells from blood. Subset defined: CD45RO-CCR7+CD27+CD95- naive CD8+ T cells expressing CXCR3 (TNR3+). The CDR3 sequence is CASSYQEGGRGNTEAFF.